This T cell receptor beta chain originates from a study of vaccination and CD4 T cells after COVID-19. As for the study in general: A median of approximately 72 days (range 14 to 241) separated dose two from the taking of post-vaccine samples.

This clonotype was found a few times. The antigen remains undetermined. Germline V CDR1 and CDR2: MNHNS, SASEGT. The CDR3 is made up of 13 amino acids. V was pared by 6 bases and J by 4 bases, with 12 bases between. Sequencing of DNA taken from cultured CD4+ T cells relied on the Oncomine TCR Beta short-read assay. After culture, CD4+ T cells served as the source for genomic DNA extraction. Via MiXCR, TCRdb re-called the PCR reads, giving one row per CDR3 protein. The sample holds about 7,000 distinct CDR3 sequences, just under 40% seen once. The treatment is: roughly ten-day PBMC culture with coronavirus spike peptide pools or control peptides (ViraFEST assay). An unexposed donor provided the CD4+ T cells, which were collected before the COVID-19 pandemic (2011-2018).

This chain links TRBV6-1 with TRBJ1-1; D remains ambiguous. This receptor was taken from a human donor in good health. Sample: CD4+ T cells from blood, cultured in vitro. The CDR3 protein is CASRRRDGTEAFF. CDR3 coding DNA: TGTGCCAGCAGACGAAGGGATGGCACTGAAGCTTTCTTT.